This record covers a single TCR beta chain. This sample was taken from a study of blood T cell repertoires in COVID-19. Produced via immunoSEQ multiplex PCR; TCRdb's table is partial and in-frame only. The data contain 65,000 to 75,000 clones, 75% to 85% of them seen just once; the ten biggest clones take up roughly 15%. The material sequenced was peripheral blood. The TCR was taken from a human donor in a cohort sampled during active COVID-19.

CDR3 in amino acids: CASSGGSDSKTDTQYF. CDR3 in DNA: TGTGCCAGCAGCGGCGGGTCGGACTCTAAGACAGATACGCAGTATTTT. The rearrangement uses TRBV6-2 or TRBV6-3 and TRBJ2-3; D is perhaps TRBD2 (5 bases). Per the germline V gene, CDR1 is MNHEY and CDR2 is SVGEGT. The CDR3 sequence is 16 residues long. The V end was cut by 6 bases, the J end by 3 bases, with 19 bases between.